These 11 T cell receptor beta chains were all obtained from the same sample, sequenced in a study of cytomegalovirus exposure and HLA in healthy donors. Primers: 60 Vbeta forward and 13 Jbeta reverse. Method: immunoSEQ multiplex PCR; TCRdb's copy keeps in-frame clones and lacks some. Seen here are 150,000 to 200,000 clones, 80% observed once, and the top ten hold around 14%. The sequenced sample consisted of PBMCs. These receptors all come from a middle-aged woman in good health and CMV-seronegative.

The J gene is TRBJ2-6, the V gene TRBV4-2; no clear D gene. CDR3 size: 17 residues. CDR1 is LGHNA and CDR2 is YNFKEQ in the germline V gene. Trimming removed 1 base from V and 0 bases from J, with 10 bases in between. The CDR3 reads CASSQAHSNSGANVLTF. The CDR3 coding sequence is TGTGCCAGCAGCCAAGCTCACAGCAACTCTGGGGCCAACGTCCTGACTTTC.

This clone has more than one count but fewer than ten. The V and J genes are TRBV10-3 and TRBJ2-1, with 12 bases lining up with TRBD2. This CDR3 has 18 amino acids. Germline V CDR1 and CDR2: ENHRY, SYGVKD. J gave up 0 bases and V 6 bases, and 9 bases lay outside the gene matches. CDR3 in amino acids: CAISSLAGGLSSYNEQFF. CDR3 coding DNA: TGTGCCATCAGCTCACTAGCGGGAGGACTTAGCTCCTACAATGAGCAGTTCTTC.

This chain joins TRBV15 and TRBJ1-2; D ambiguous. Germline CDR1 is LNHNV and CDR2 is YYDKDF (reference sequence). V lost 0 bases and J lost 7, with 6 bases in between. There are 12 residues in the CDR3. CDR3 sequence reads: CATSRDGFGYTF. CDR3 DNA sequence: TGTGCCACCAGCAGAGATGGCTTTGGCTACACCTTC.

The chain couples TRBV4-3 to TRBJ2-7, with 9 bases identical to TRBD1. V shed 4 bases, J shed 6 bases, and the junction held 16 bases outside the gene matches. Germline V gene sequence: CDR1 LGHNA, CDR2 YSLEER. The CDR3 loop spans 17 amino acids. DNA of the CDR3: TGCGCCAGCAGCCGCGGCCCTGGGACAGGGAGGTTTCGCGAGCAGTACTTC. It specifies CASSRGPGTGRFREQYF.

This chain connects TRBV28 to TRBJ2-5, with 7 positions matching TRBD1. The trim removed 6 bases at V and 2 bases at J, leaving 18 bases unmatched. The germline V gene has CDR1 MDHEN and CDR2 SYDVKM. This CDR3 has 18 residues. DNA for the CDR3: TGTGCCAGCAGCCACCCAATCTGGGTGAACAGGGGACAAGAGACCCAGTACTTC. This encodes CASSHPIWVNRGQETQYF.

The CDR3 spells CASIQRWGLDTEAFF. The CDR3, as DNA: TGTGCCAGCATCCAGCGGTGGGGACTTGACACTGAAGCTTTCTTT. V usage is TRBV6-1 and J usage is TRBJ1-1; D is possibly TRBD1 (5 bases). Trimming left V 7 bases short and J 3 bases short, with 18 bases between. Germline V lookup: CDR1 MNHNS, CDR2 SASEGT. The CDR3 is 15 residues long.

This clone occurred once. The chain recombines TRBV18 with TRBJ2-1; a weak D match, TRBD2 (5 bases). This CDR3 has 15 residues. V lost 6 bases and J lost 3, with 15 bases in between. Germline CDR1 reads KGHSH; CDR2 reads LQKENI. CDR3 nucleotide sequence: TGTGCCAGCTCCGGGAACGACTTCCACTACAATGAGCAGTTCTTC. This codes for CASSGNDFHYNEQFF.

The rearrangement uses TRBV28 and TRBJ1-2, with unresolved D. Germline-derived CDR1 and CDR2 are MDHEN and SYDVKM. Trimming pared 2 bases from V and 6 bases from J, leaving 10 bases between. The CDR3 sequence is 13 residues long. The CDR3 DNA reads as TGTGCCAGCAGTTTAACATATCCGAATGGCTACACCTTC. Protein sequence: CASSLTYPNGYTF.

V gene TRBV5-1 combines with J gene TRBJ2-5; D is perhaps TRBD2 (5 bases). This CDR3 has 14 residues. Per the germline V gene, CDR1 is SGHRS and CDR2 is YFSETQ. V lost 4 bases and J 1 base, leaving 11 bases between the germline ends. CDR3 DNA sequence: TGCGCCAGCAGCGCGGGCGATACCCAAGAGACCCAGTACTTC. Protein: CASSAGDTQETQYF.

This chain joins TRBV6-6 and TRBJ2-5; maybe TRBD1 (5 bases). Germline V gene sequence: CDR1 MNHNY, CDR2 SVGAGI (reference sequence). The CDR3 spans 12 residues. The V end was cut by 7 bases, the J end by 5 bases, with 11 bases between. The CDR3 loop is CASTGLWETQYF. In nucleotides, the CDR3 is TGTGCCAGCACAGGGCTTTGGGAGACCCAGTACTTC.

CDR3 loop: CASSYQYEQYF. The CDR3 DNA reads TGTGCCAGCAGTTATCAGTACGAGCAGTACTTC. J is TRBJ2-7 and V is TRBV25-1; D gene ambiguous. V lost 5 bases, J lost 4 bases, and 6 bases lay in between. The CDR3 consists of 11 residues. Germline-derived CDR1 and CDR2 are MGHDK and SYGVNS.